One sample yielded the 5 T cell receptor beta chains listed below, sequenced in a study of shared clonotypes between healthy human individuals. TCRdb's copy holds only in-frame clones and misses some; the assay was immunoSEQ multiplex PCR. The sample contains over 950,000 clones, approximately 75% of which appear only once. Source material: memory CD4+ T cells from PBMCs. Described subset: CD45RA-negative fraction. The receptors were gathered from a man younger than 30 in good health. Some clones in this sample may be carry-over from other donors' samples.

V usage is TRBV28 and J usage is TRBJ2-4; D not certain. The germline V gene encodes CDR1 MDHEN and CDR2 SYDVKM. The V gene lost 6 bases and the J gene lost 8 bases, with 17 bases spanning the gap. This CDR3 contains 14 residues. The CDR3 bases are TGTGCCAGCAGCCCTCAAGGCGTTAATTACATTCAGTACTTC. As protein: CASSPQGVNYIQYF.

This clone occurred a few times. Other DNA sequences in the sample encode the same CDR3. The chain combines TRBV5-1 with TRBJ2-2; weak D call: TRBD1 (5 bases). Germline V gene sequence: CDR1 SGHRS, CDR2 YFSETQ. CDR3 length equals 14 residues. Trimming took off 4 bases at V and 0 bases at J, with 7 bases between the two ends. For the CDR3, the DNA is TGCGCCAGCAGCCCGGACACGAACACCGGGGAGCTGTTTTTT. Protein: CASSPDTNTGELFF.

This clone has just one count. The rearrangement links TRBV7-8 to TRBJ2-3; 7 bases fit TRBD1. The J segment lost 10 bases and the V segment lost 1 base, leaving 5 bases of the junction unmatched. In germline, CDR1 is SGHVS, CDR2 FQNEAQ. The CDR3 totals 13 residues. In DNA, the CDR3 is TGTGCCAGCAGCTTAGAGAGGGGGCGAGCGCAGTATTTT. Translated: CASSLERGRAQYF.

The J gene is TRBJ2-7, the V gene TRBV6-8, with D perhaps TRBD1 (5 bases). Trimming shortened V by 10 bases and J by 3 bases, and 19 bases separated the two germline ends. CDR1 and CDR2 from the germline V gene are MNHGY and SAAAGT. This CDR3 is 14 amino acids long. For the CDR3, the DNA is TGTGCCACCATTCCAACAGGCTTGTGCTACGAGCAGTACTTC. As protein: CATIPTGLCYEQYF.

This chain joins TRBV2 and TRBJ2-1; TRBD2 is a possible D gene (6 bases). The CDR3 sequence is 14 residues long. The ends were cut back, 3 bases at V and 4 bases at J, with 10 bases in the middle. Germline loops: CDR1 SNHLY, CDR2 FYNNEI. CDR3 protein: CASSDWDLYNEQFF. CDR3 in DNA: TGTGCCAGCAGTGATTGGGACTTGTACAATGAGCAGTTCTTC.